This T cell receptor beta chain was observed in a study of CD8 T cells in Susac syndrome. The overall study: When their blood was taken, patients with Susac syndrome were therapy-naive, taking corticosteroids, or taking intravenous immunoglobulin alone. Regarding the study as a whole: Across the total CD8+ repertoires, over 15 Susac-specific public clones were found. The CD8+ TEMRA repertoires yielded roughly 5 such clones.

RNA amounts of about 0.5 to 1 ug underwent reverse transcription with random hexamers. Amplification of TCR beta CDR3 across 54 Vbeta and 13 Jbeta was performed with immunoSEQ multiplex PCR. TCRdb re-derived calls from the immunoSEQ multiplex PCR reads in MiXCR, one entry per CDR3 protein. The sample records around 53,000 distinct CDR3 sequences, 85% to 95% being singletons. Notes on this clonotype: Its antigen is unknown.

Specimen: CD8+ T cells from PBMCs. This sequence originates from a human donor with Susac syndrome.

The CDR3 loop is CASRGGGKSGANVLTF. Here the CDR3 DNA reads TGCGCCAGCAGAGGGGGCGGAAAATCTGGGGCCAACGTCCTGACTTTC. The gene calls are TRBV5-1 and TRBJ2-6; 7 bases are shared with TRBD1. CDR1 and CDR2 (germline): SGHRS, YFSETQ. V shed 5 bases and J 1 base; nucleotides not matched to a gene: 6. The CDR3 totals 16 residues.